This entry lists 25 T cell receptor beta chains sequenced from one sample in a study of beta chain features in type 1 diabetes. Their antigens are not known. The study, taken as a whole, reports: For Type 1 diabetes patients, all four CD4+ subsets carried TCRB CDR3s that were moderately but significantly shorter.

Isolated RNA was reverse transcribed in full, so expressed TCRB transcripts were sequenced. Sequencing used immunoSEQ multiplex PCR; TCRdb keeps in-frame clones, though not all of them. The data show under 150,000 clones, approximately 15% seen once. Material for sequencing was central memory CD4+ T cells from blood. The receptor set was obtained from a man in his late teens or twenties with type 1 diabetes.

The chain links TRBV30 to TRBJ1-2, with no clear D. Germline CDR1 reads GTSNPN; CDR2 reads SVGIG (reference sequence). With 4 bases removed from V and 1 base from J, the gap between germline ends came to 7 bases. The CDR3 loop spans 12 amino acids. The CDR3 bases are TGTGCCTGGAAAACCGATAACTATGGCTACACCTTC. As protein: CAWKTDNYGYTF.

Worth noting for this clone: A much larger clone lies a single base off, so this may be a read error. The chain combines TRBV30 with TRBJ2-1; 7 nucleotides align to TRBD2. Per germline, CDR1 GTSNPN and CDR2 SVGIG (reference sequence). The CDR3 spans 15 residues. Trimming cost V 2 bases and J 8 bases; bases outside gene matches: 12. The CDR3 loop is CAWSPFGLTSDEQFF. DNA for the CDR3: TGTGCCTGGAGTCCCTTTGGACTAACTAGCGATGAGCAGTTCTTC.

This clone has a handful of counts. The chain employs TRBV4-3 and TRBJ2-1; D is unresolved. The CDR3 totals 15 residues. The V gene's germline CDR1 is LGHNA and CDR2 YSLEER. V was cut by 0 bases and J by 5 bases, with 11 bases left in between. CDR3 residues: CASSQDFAPNNEQFF. In DNA form, the CDR3 reads TGCGCCAGCAGCCAAGATTTCGCACCTAACAATGAGCAGTTCTTC.

This clone was picked up many times. The V and J genes are TRBV5-4 and TRBJ2-1; D may be TRBD2 (6 bases). The CDR3 is 13 amino acids. Trimming pared 7 bases from V and 7 bases from J, leaving 15 bases between. Germline assignment: CDR1 SGHNT and CDR2 YYREEE (reference sequence). CDR3 in DNA: TGTGCCAGCCAATCTGGGGGGAGGAATGAGCAGTTCTTC. Protein sequence: CASQSGGRNEQFF.

The count of this clone is one. The CDR3 DNA is TGTGCCAGCTCACCACCGATGGGGGATACGCAGTATTTT. Amino acids: CASSPPMGDTQYF. V usage is TRBV18 and J usage is TRBJ2-3, with D unclear. V was clipped by 0 bases and J by 6 bases, with 7 bases between them. Germline V gene lookup returns CDR1 KGHSH and CDR2 LQKENI. This CDR3 spans 13 amino acids.

The chain carries TRBV7-9 and TRBJ2-3; D uncertain. V was cut by 2 bases and J by 4 bases, with 4 bases left in between. The CDR3 covers 12 residues. CDR1 is SEHNR and CDR2 is FQNEAQ in the germline V gene (reference sequence). CDR3 protein: CASSLRADTQYF. The CDR3 DNA is TGTGCCAGCAGCTTAAGGGCAGATACGCAGTATTTT. Full variable domain (rest looked up from reference TRBV7-9 and TRBJ2-3): DTGVSQNPRHKITKRGQNVTFRCDPISEHNRLYWYRQTLGQGPEFLTYFQNEAQLEKSRLLSDRFSAERPKGSFSTLEIQRTEQGDSAMYLCASSLRADTQYFGPGTRLTVL.

V is TRBV7-2 and J is TRBJ2-1; 10 bases line up with TRBD2. With V trimmed by 4 bases and J by 2 bases, 5 bases remained unmatched. CDR1 and CDR2 (germline): SGHTA, FQGNSA. This CDR3 is built from 16 residues. The CDR3 DNA reads TGTGCCAGCAGCTCCCGGAGCGGGGGGGCCTACAATGAGCAGTTCTTC. It yields the protein CASSSRSGGAYNEQFF.

The sample holds many counts of this clone. The CDR3 DNA sequence: TGTGGAGTAGCTTACGGGACGGGAGAAACCCAGTACTTC. It encodes CGVAYGTGETQYF. The chain carries TRBV6-6 and TRBJ2-5, with a possible D match to TRBD2 (6 bases). Germline V gene sequence: CDR1 MNHNY, CDR2 SVGAGI (reference sequence). There are 13 residues in the CDR3.

The CDR3 protein is CASRTNRGQGTDTQYF. Written as DNA, the CDR3 is TGCGCCAGCAGGACTAACAGGGGGCAGGGCACAGATACGCAGTATTTT. The chain combines TRBV10-2 with TRBJ2-3; 9 nucleotides line up with TRBD1. Losses at the gene ends were 6 bases for V and 1 base for J; bases not matched to a gene: 8. Germline V CDR1 and CDR2: WSHSY, SAAADI. The CDR3 covers 16 residues.

J is TRBJ1-4 and V is TRBV18, with 9 bases fitting TRBD1. CDR3 length equals 14 residues. Germline V CDR1 and CDR2: KGHSH, LQKENI. V lost 6 bases to trimming and J lost 7 bases; unmatched junction nucleotides: 6. This chain's CDR3 is CASSVTGGSEKLFF. CDR3 nucleotide sequence: TGTGCCAGCTCCGTGACAGGGGGTAGTGAAAAACTGTTTTTT. Full variable domain (missing parts from reference TRBV18 and TRBJ1-4): NAGVMQNPRHLVRRRGQEARLRCSPMKGHSHVYWYRQLPEEGLKFMVYLQKENIIDESGMPKERFSAEFPKEGPSILRIQQVVRGDSAAYFCASSVTGGSEKLFFGSGTQLSVL.

This clone turned up a few times. The V call is TRBV5-6, the J call TRBJ2-3; 10 bases match TRBD2. Germline assignment: CDR1 SGHDT and CDR2 YYEEEE. This CDR3 has 15 residues. V shed 4 bases and J 5 bases; nucleotides not matched to a gene: 7. The CDR3 here is CASSRSGRIGDTQYF. In nucleotides, the CDR3 is TGTGCCAGCAGCCGTAGCGGGAGGATTGGAGATACGCAGTATTTT. Supplemented by reference TRBV5-6 and TRBJ2-3, the full variable domain reads DAGVTQSPTHLIKTRGQQVTLRCSPKSGHDTVSWYQQALGQGPQFIFQYYEEEERQRGNFPDRFSGHQFPNYSSELNVNALLLGDSALYLCASSRSGRIGDTQYFGPGTRLTVL.

The rearrangement uses TRBV25-1 and TRBJ1-1, with D possibly TRBD1 on 5 matching bases. V lost 8 bases, J lost 5 bases, and 15 bases lay in between. This CDR3 has 13 residues. Per the germline V gene, CDR1 is MGHDK and CDR2 is SYGVNS. This CDR3 is CASLPVGATEAFF. For the CDR3, the DNA is TGTGCCAGCCTTCCGGTAGGGGCTACTGAAGCTTTCTTT.

This clone was counted a few times. The chain combines TRBV28 with TRBJ2-7; D call uncertain. Trimming left V 1 base short and J 6 bases short, with 7 bases between. The V gene's germline CDR1 is MDHEN and CDR2 SYDVKM. The CDR3 loop spans 12 amino acids. CDR3 sequence: CASSLYSFEQYF. CDR3 nucleotide sequence: TGTGCCAGCAGTTTATATAGCTTCGAGCAGTACTTC.

The chain carries TRBV5-1 and TRBJ2-3; D uncertain. Germline values: CDR1 SGHRS, CDR2 YFSETQ. V was clipped by 0 bases and J by 4 bases, with 6 bases between them. The CDR3 runs 13 residues. DNA of the CDR3: TGCGCCAGCAGCTTGGAAAGCCCAGATACGCAGTATTTT. Its protein is CASSLESPDTQYF.

In this sample, this clone turned up a few times. J is TRBJ1-2 and V is TRBV9; D ambiguous. Looked up from germline, CDR1 is SGDLS and CDR2 is YYNGEE. This CDR3 comprises 15 residues. V lost 0 bases and J 0 bases, leaving 9 bases between the germline ends. CDR3 residues: CASSVGLGANYGYTF. CDR3 bases: TGTGCCAGCAGCGTAGGTCTTGGTGCTAACTATGGCTACACCTTC.

This clone was observed a few times. This chain uses TRBV28 with TRBJ2-3; 7 bases align to TRBD2. This CDR3 has 14 residues. Trimming at V came to 7 bases and at J to 4 bases, leaving 8 bases not matched to a gene. The germline CDR1 and CDR2 sequences are MDHEN and SYDVKM. CDR3 nucleotides: TGTGCCAGCACCCCGAGTGGGGGGGCAGATACGCAGTATTTT. Translation gives CASTPSGGADTQYF.

This clone occurred a few times. The chain employs TRBV27 and TRBJ1-4; D gene unclear. Germline lookup yields CDR1 MNHEY and CDR2 SMNVEV (reference sequence). The CDR3 contains 15 residues. V was pared by 5 bases and J by 0 bases, with 10 bases between. The CDR3 spells CASSRAVATNEKLFF. In nucleotides, the CDR3 is TGTGCCAGCAGTCGAGCAGTAGCAACTAATGAAAAACTGTTTTTT.

The V gene is TRBV27, the J gene TRBJ2-4, with TRBD1 identical over 7 bases. This CDR3 has 15 amino acids. The V gene end was trimmed by 5 bases and the J gene end by 3 bases; junction bases not matched to a gene: 7. CDR1 is MNHEY, CDR2 SMNVEV, per germline (reference sequence). CDR3 coding DNA: TGTGCCAGCAGTCCGATCGACAGGGTCAAAAACATTCAGTACTTC. As protein: CASSPIDRVKNIQYF.

The chain joins TRBV4-3 to TRBJ1-1; no definite D call. The CDR3 has 14 residues. V lost 0 bases to trimming and J lost 4 bases, with 9 bases between them. CDR1 LGHNA and CDR2 YSLEER come from the germline V gene. The CDR3 loop reads CASSQDPVSTEAFF. The DNA for the CDR3 is TGCGCCAGCAGCCAAGATCCGGTTTCCACTGAAGCTTTCTTT.

This clone was seen more than once but under ten times. The chain employs TRBV7-2 and TRBJ2-5; 10 bases agree with TRBD2. Germline assignment: CDR1 SGHTA and CDR2 FQGNSA. The junction had 9 bases not matched to a gene; V was cut back by 1 base and J by 4 bases. This CDR3 contains 17 residues. CDR3 residues: CASSLEVGLAVGETQYF. The CDR3 DNA is TGTGCCAGCAGCTTAGAGGTTGGACTAGCGGTTGGAGAGACCCAGTACTTC.

The chain links TRBV25-1 to TRBJ2-3; 7 nucleotides match TRBD2. In germline, CDR1 is MGHDK, CDR2 SYGVNS. V dropped 6 bases and J dropped 4; count of bases not matched to a gene: 4. This CDR3 spans 13 amino acids. This CDR3 reads CASSSSGADTQYF. The CDR3 coding sequence is TGTGCCAGCAGCTCAAGCGGGGCAGATACGCAGTATTTT.

V usage is TRBV5-1 and J usage is TRBJ2-6, with D unresolved. Germline-derived CDR1 and CDR2 are SGHRS and YFSETQ. The CDR3 is made up of 15 amino acids. V shed 5 bases and J shed 1 base, with 10 bases lying between them. CDR3 coding DNA: TGCGCCAGCAGGCGACCCGAATCTGGGGCCAACGTCCTGACTTTC. The encoded protein is CASRRPESGANVLTF.

This clone was recorded a few times. The J gene is TRBJ1-3, the V gene TRBV6-5; unclear D gene. The V gene's germline CDR1 is MNHEY and CDR2 SVGAGI. This CDR3 spans 11 amino acids. V was cut by 7 bases and J by 3 bases, with 4 bases left in between. CDR3 sequence (DNA): TGTGCCAGCATCCGTGGAAACACCATATATTTT. Translating gives CASIRGNTIYF.

The chain joins TRBV7-9 to TRBJ2-7; the D is unclear. V was pared by 2 bases and J by 1 base, with 6 bases between. The CDR3 totals 13 residues. Looked up from germline, CDR1 is SEHNR and CDR2 is FQNEAQ (reference sequence). CDR3 DNA: TGTGCCAGCAGCTTATATCAATCCTACGAGCAGTACTTC. Encoded protein: CASSLYQSYEQYF.

This clone was detected only a few times. CDR3 bases: TGTGCCAGCAGCCAAACAGGAGGCTACACCTTC. Protein product: CASSQTGGYTF. This chain joins TRBV4-2 and TRBJ1-2; weak D call: TRBD1 (5 bases). The CDR3 is 11 residues long. Germline values: CDR1 LGHNA, CDR2 YNFKEQ. Trimming left V 2 bases short and J 8 bases short, with 6 bases between.